What follows are 17 T cell receptor beta chains derived from one specimen sequenced in a study of OX40 agonist ivuxolimab in advanced cancers. Library generation was performed with the immunoSEQ multiplex PCR assay. This is the immuneACCESS table as TCRdb keeps it, with only in-frame sequences that have V and J called. A part of the clones is gone; compared with another copy, unresolved V genes explain less than half, and the rest is unexplained. The sample profile shows 55,000 to 80,000 clones; about 81% of them were found once. Of the sample, over 2% is held by the ten largest clones. This specimen was CD4+ or CD8+ T cells sorted from blood, taken in a trial of the OX40 agonist ivuxolimab. These receptors all come from an adult with an advanced solid tumor such as melanoma, head and neck, liver or kidney cancer.

This clone has only one observation. The J gene is TRBJ2-1, the V gene TRBV14; 14 positions match TRBD2. CDR3 length: 17 amino acids. Looked up from germline, CDR1 is SGHDN and CDR2 is FVKESK. V was clipped by 3 bases and J by 8 bases; unmatched bases: 9. CDR3 loop: CASSQIRLAGGRDEQFF. CDR3 DNA sequence: TGTGCCAGCAGCCAGATCCGACTAGCGGGAGGGCGGGATGAGCAGTTCTTC. Full variable domain (rest looked up from reference TRBV14 and TRBJ2-1): EAGVTQFPSHSVIEKGQTVTLRCDPISGHDNLYWYRRVMGKEIKFLLHFVKESKQDESGMPNNRFLAERTGGTYSTLKVQPAELEDSGVYFCASSQIRLAGGRDEQFFGPGTRLTVL.

V gene TRBV4-1 combines with J gene TRBJ2-5; 8 bases are a match to TRBD2. With 4 bases clipped from V and 7 bases from J, the junction kept 17 bases outside the gene matches. The CDR3 covers 17 residues. Germline V CDR1 and CDR2: MGHRA, YSYEKL. The CDR3 DNA reads TGCGCCAGCAGCCGGGCTCAAGCGGGGGAAATTTCGGGGACCCAGTACTTC. It yields the protein CASSRAQAGEISGTQYF.

The chain combines TRBV29-1 with TRBJ2-7, with D tentatively TRBD2 (6 bases). The CDR3 contains 13 residues. Trimming took off 6 bases at V and 7 bases at J, with 19 bases between the two ends. The germline V gene has CDR1 SQVTM and CDR2 ANQGSEA. The CDR3 region has the DNA TGCAGCGTGTACACTCCTGAGGGGAGGGAGCAGTACTTC. It is translated as CSVYTPEGREQYF.

The chain links TRBV7-3 to TRBJ2-3, with TRBD1 as a possible D gene (5 bases). Germline assignment: CDR1 SGHTA and CDR2 FQGTGA. Trimming removed 5 bases from V and 1 base from J, with 7 bases in between. The CDR3 is made up of 13 amino acids. The DNA for the CDR3 is TGTGCCAGCAGCCCGACAGGCACAGATACGCAGTATTTT. The encoded protein is CASSPTGTDTQYF.

The chain joins TRBV5-5 to TRBJ2-3, with D possibly matching TRBD1 (5 bases). Germline CDR1 SGHKS, CDR2 YYEKEE (reference sequence). The V end lost 0 bases, the J end lost 2 bases, and 10 bases lay between the germline ends. CDR3 size: 15 residues. CDR3 loop: CASSLVVGHTDTQYF. The CDR3 nucleotides read TGTGCCAGCAGCTTGGTGGTAGGACACACAGATACGCAGTATTTT.

The chain has TRBV5-6 and TRBJ1-1; D may be TRBD1 (5 bases). This CDR3 is built from 14 residues. Per germline, CDR1 SGHDT and CDR2 YYEEEE. Trimming removed 0 bases from V and 1 base from J, with 7 bases in between. The CDR3 reads CASSLGGKNTEAFF. CDR3 nucleotides: TGTGCCAGCAGCTTGGGGGGGAAGAACACTGAAGCTTTCTTT.

This clone is a singleton in its sample. The sample contains more than one DNA sequence encoding this CDR3. This chain links TRBV11-3 with TRBJ1-1; 7 bases are shared with TRBD1. Looked up from germline, CDR1 is SGHNT and CDR2 is YENEEA. This CDR3 is built from 14 residues. Trimming took 4 bases from V and 1 from J; bases not matched to a gene: 3. The CDR3 nucleotides are TGTGCCAGCAGCTCGAGGACAGGGAACACTGAAGCTTTCTTT. This translates into CASSSRTGNTEAFF.

This chain uses TRBV9 with TRBJ2-3; tentative D call: TRBD1 (6 bases). Per the germline V gene, CDR1 is SGDLS and CDR2 is YYNGEE. V was trimmed by 0 bases and J by 0 bases, leaving 8 bases between them. The CDR3 length is 15 residues. Here the CDR3 DNA reads TGTGCCAGCAGCGTAGGTGACAGGAGCACAGATACGCAGTATTTT. Its protein product is CASSVGDRSTDTQYF.

This chain uses TRBV12-5 with TRBJ1-5; D gene uncertain. The CDR3 loop spans 14 amino acids. Germline CDR1 reads LGHNT; CDR2 reads FRNRAP. V lost 7 bases to trimming and J lost 2 bases, with 12 bases between them. The DNA of the CDR3 is TGTGCTAGTGCCTCAGACGGTGGCAATCAGCCCCAGCATTTT. Residues: CASASDGGNQPQHF.

The genes are TRBV10-3 and TRBJ1-3; TRBD1 might be the D (5 bases). There are 12 residues in the CDR3. V gave up 3 bases and J gave up 8 bases, with 8 bases separating them. Germline lookup yields CDR1 ENHRY and CDR2 SYGVKD. CDR3 in amino acids: CAISDPQDTIYF. The CDR3 DNA is TGTGCCATCAGTGACCCACAGGACACCATATATTTT.

The gene calls are TRBV2 and TRBJ2-1; D unclear. Trimming took 8 bases from V and 2 from J, leaving 10 bases between them. The CDR3 is 13 amino acids. Per the germline V gene, CDR1 is SNHLY and CDR2 is FYNNEI. This CDR3 reads CASRTPTYNEQFF. The DNA of the CDR3 is TGTGCCAGCCGGACGCCTACCTACAATGAGCAGTTCTTC.

The chain links TRBV10-1 to TRBJ1-1; 9 nucleotides match TRBD1. Germline assignment: CDR1 WNHNN and CDR2 SYGVQD (reference sequence). V lost 9 bases to trimming and J lost 3 bases; unmatched junction nucleotides: 8. This CDR3 spans 14 amino acids. The CDR3 region has the DNA TGCGCCAGAAGGGACAGGGACATTGACACTGAAGCTTTCTTT. It codes for CARRDRDIDTEAFF.

The chain recombines TRBV7-2 with TRBJ2-7; D is unresolved. The CDR3 totals 14 residues. The ends were cut back, 2 bases at V and 6 bases at J, with 14 bases in the middle. The V gene's germline CDR1 is SGHTA and CDR2 FQGNSA. The CDR3 DNA reads TGTGCCAGCAGCTTACAGAGACATCTACGCGAGCAGTACTTC. This sequence encodes CASSLQRHLREQYF.

The DNA of the CDR3 is TGCAGCGTCCGGGACACCAACAATCAGCCCCAGCATTTT. It codes for CSVRDTNNQPQHF. V usage is TRBV29-1 and J usage is TRBJ1-5, with a possible D match to TRBD1 (6 bases). Trimming shortened V by 6 bases and J by 3 bases, and 12 bases separated the two germline ends. CDR1 SQVTM and CDR2 ANQGSEA come from the germline V gene. This CDR3 contains 13 residues.

The chain has TRBV5-5 and TRBJ1-3; D unclear. Germline CDR1 reads SGHKS; CDR2 reads YYEKEE (reference sequence). The CDR3 spans 16 residues. Trimming shortened V by 3 bases and J by 1 base, and 14 bases separated the two germline ends. The CDR3 DNA reads TGTGCCAGCAGCTCACAGAGGGAAACGTCTGGAAACACCATATATTTT. It specifies CASSSQRETSGNTIYF.

The genes are TRBV6-5 and TRBJ1-2; 7 bases map to TRBD1. Trimming removed 6 bases from V and 2 bases from J; junction bases left unmatched: 6. The germline gives CDR1 MNHEY, CDR2 SVGAGI. This CDR3 has 14 amino acids. The CDR3 region has the DNA TGTGCCAGCAGCGTAACAGGGGTCAACTATGGCTACACCTTC. Residues: CASSVTGVNYGYTF.

V gene TRBV2 combines with J gene TRBJ2-5, with D possibly being TRBD1 (6 bases). CDR1 and CDR2 (germline): SNHLY, FYNNEI. CDR3 length equals 14 residues. V was pared by 7 bases and J by 0 bases, with 12 bases between. CDR3 sequence (DNA): TGTGCCAGCAAAGACAACAGGGACCAAGAGACCCAGTACTTC. Amino acids: CASKDNRDQETQYF.